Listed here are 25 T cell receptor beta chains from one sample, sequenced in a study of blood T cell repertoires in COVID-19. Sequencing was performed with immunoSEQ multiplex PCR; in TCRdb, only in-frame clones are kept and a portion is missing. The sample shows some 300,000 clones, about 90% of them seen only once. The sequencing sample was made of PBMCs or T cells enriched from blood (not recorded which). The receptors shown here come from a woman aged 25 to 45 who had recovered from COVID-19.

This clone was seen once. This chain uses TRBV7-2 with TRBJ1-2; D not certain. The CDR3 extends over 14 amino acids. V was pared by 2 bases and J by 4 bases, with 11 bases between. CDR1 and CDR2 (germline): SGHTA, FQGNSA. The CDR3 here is CASSLRRAVYGYTF. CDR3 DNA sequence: TGTGCCAGCAGCTTAAGGCGGGCAGTCTATGGCTACACCTTC.

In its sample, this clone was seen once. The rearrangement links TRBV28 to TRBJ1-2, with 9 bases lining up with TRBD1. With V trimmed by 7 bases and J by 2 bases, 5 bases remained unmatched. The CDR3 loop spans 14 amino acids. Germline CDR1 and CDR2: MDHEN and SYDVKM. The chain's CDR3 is CASILGTGNYGYTF. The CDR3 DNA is TGTGCCAGCATTCTAGGGACAGGGAACTATGGCTACACCTTC.

The CDR3 region has the DNA TGTGCCATTGGCCCCCTGATTTGGAACACTGAAGCTTTCTTT. Its protein is CAIGPLIWNTEAFF. The chain has TRBV28 and TRBJ1-1; D is uncertain. Trimming pared 10 bases from V and 1 base from J, leaving 16 bases between. This CDR3 spans 14 amino acids. Germline loops: CDR1 MDHEN, CDR2 SYDVKM.

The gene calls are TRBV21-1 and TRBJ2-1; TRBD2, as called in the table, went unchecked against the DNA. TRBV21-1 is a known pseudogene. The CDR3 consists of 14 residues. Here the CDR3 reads CASSKYPSRGEQFF. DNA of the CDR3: TGTGCCAGCAGCAAATACCCTAGCCGCGGGGAGCAGTTCTTC.

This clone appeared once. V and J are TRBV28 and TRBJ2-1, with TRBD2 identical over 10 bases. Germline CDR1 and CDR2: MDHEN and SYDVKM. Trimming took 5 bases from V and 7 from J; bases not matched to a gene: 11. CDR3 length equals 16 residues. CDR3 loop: CASSLGASGRGNEQFF. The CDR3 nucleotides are TGTGCCAGCAGTCTGGGGGCTAGCGGGAGAGGAAATGAGCAGTTCTTC.

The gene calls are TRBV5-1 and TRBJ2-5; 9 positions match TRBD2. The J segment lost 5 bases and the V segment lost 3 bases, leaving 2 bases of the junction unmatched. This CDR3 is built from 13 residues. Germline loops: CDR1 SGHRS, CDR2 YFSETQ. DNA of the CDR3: TGCGCCAGCAGCTGGAGCGGGAGGGAGACCCAGTACTTC. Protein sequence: CASSWSGRETQYF.

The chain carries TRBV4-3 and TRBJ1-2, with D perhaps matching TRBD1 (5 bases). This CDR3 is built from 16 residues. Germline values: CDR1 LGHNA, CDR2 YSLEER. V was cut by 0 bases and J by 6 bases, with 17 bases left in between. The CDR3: CASSQDHGGVRNGYTF. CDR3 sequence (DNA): TGCGCCAGCAGCCAAGATCACGGAGGGGTCAGGAATGGCTACACCTTC.

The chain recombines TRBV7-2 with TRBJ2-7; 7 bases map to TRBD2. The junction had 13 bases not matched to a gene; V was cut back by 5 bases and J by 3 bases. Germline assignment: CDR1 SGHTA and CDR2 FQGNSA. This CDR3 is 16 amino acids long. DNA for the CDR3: TGTGCCAGCAGCCTCATCCCCCCCGGACTAGTCTACGAGCAGTACTTC. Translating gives CASSLIPPGLVYEQYF.

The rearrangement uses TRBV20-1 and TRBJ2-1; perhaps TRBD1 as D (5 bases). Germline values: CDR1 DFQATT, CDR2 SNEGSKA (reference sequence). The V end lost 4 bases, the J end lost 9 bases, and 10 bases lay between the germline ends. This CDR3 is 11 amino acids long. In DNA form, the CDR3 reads TGCAGTGCTACACAGGCGGCTGAGCAGTTCTTC. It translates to CSATQAAEQFF.

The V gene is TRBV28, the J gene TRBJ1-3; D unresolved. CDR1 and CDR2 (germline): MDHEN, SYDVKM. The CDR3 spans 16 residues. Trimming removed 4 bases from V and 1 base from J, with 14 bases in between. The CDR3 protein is CASSSPPATSGNTIYF. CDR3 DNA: TGTGCCAGCAGTTCCCCACCCGCCACTTCTGGAAACACCATATATTTT.

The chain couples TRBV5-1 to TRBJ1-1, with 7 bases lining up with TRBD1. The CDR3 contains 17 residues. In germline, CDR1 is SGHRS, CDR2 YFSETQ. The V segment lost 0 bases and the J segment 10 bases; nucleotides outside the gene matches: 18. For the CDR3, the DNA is TGCGCCAGCAGCTTGGGGCCCGTCCCGACAGGGCCCGCTGGAGCTTTCTTT. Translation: CASSLGPVPTGPAGAFF.

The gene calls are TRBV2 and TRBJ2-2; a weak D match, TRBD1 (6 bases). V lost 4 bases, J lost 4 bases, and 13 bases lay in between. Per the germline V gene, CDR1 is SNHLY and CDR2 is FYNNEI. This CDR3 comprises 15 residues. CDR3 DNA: TGTGCCAGCAGTGGACAGGATTTGGGCACCGGGGAGCTGTTTTTT. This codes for CASSGQDLGTGELFF.

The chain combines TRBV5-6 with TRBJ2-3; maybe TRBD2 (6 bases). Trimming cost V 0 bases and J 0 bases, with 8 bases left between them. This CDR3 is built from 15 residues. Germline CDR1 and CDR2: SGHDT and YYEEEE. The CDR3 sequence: CASSLVAASTDTQYF. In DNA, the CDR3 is TGTGCCAGCAGCTTGGTAGCGGCTAGCACAGATACGCAGTATTTT.

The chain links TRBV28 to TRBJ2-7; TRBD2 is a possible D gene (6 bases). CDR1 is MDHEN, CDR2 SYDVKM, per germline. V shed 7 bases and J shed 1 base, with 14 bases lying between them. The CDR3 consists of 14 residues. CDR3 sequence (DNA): TGTGCCAGCAAGGTTGCTAGCGAATCCTACGAGCAGTACTTC. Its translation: CASKVASESYEQYF.

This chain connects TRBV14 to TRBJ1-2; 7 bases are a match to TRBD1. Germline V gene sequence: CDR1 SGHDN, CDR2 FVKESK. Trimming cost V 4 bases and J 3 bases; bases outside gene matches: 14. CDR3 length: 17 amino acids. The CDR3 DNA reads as TGTGCCAGCAGCCTCATATATGATAGGACAGGAGACTATGGCTACACCTTC. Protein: CASSLIYDRTGDYGYTF.

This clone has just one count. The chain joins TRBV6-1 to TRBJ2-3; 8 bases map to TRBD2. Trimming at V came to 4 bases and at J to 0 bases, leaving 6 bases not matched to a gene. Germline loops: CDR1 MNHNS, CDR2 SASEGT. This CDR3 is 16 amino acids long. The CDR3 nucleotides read TGTGCCAGCAGTGTCTTACTAGCGGAAAGCACAGATACGCAGTATTTT. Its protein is CASSVLLAESTDTQYF.

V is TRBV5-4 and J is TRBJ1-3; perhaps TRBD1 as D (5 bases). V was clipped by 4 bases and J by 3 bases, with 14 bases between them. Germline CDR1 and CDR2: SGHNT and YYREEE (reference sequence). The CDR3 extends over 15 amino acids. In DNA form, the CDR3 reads TGTGCCAGCAGCACCCTGACAGCGGGTGGAAACACCATATATTTT. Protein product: CASSTLTAGGNTIYF.

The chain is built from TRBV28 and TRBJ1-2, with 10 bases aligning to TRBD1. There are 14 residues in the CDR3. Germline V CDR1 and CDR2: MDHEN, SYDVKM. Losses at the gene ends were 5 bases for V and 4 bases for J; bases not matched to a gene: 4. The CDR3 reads CASSTGQGRYGYTF. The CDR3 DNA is TGTGCCAGCAGTACGGGACAGGGGCGCTATGGCTACACCTTC.

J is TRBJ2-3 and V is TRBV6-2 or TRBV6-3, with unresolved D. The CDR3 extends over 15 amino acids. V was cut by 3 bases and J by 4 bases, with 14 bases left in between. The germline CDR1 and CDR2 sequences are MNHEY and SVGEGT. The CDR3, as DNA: TGTGCCAGCAGTTATGACCAGGATGCCGCAGATACGCAGTATTTT. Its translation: CASSYDQDAADTQYF.

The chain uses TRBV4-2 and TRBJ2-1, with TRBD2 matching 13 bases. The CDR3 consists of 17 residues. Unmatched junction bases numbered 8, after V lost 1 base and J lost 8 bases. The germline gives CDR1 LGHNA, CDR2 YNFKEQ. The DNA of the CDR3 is TGTGCCAGCAGCCAAGTGTACGGACTAGCGGGAGTGGATGAGCAGTTCTTC. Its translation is CASSQVYGLAGVDEQFF.

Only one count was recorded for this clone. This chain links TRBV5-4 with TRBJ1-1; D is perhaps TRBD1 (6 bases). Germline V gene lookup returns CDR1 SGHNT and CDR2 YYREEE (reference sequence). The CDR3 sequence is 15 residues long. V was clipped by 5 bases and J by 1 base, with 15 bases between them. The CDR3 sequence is CASSYIRTENTEAFF. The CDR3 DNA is TGTGCCAGCAGTTATATAAGGACAGAGAACACTGAAGCTTTCTTT.

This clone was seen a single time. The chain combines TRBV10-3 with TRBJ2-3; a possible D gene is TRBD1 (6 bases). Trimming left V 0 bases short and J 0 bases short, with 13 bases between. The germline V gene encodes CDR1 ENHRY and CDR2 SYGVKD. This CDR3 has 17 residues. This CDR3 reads CAISESTGTGSTDTQYF. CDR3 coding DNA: TGTGCCATCAGTGAGTCGACAGGAACGGGAAGCACAGATACGCAGTATTTT.

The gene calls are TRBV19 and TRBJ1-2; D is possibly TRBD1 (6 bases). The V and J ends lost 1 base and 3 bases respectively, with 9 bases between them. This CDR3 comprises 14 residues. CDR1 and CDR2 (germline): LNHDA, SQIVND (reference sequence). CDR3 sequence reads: CASSIGGGDYGYTF. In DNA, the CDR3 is TGTGCCAGTAGTATAGGTGGGGGCGACTATGGCTACACCTTC.

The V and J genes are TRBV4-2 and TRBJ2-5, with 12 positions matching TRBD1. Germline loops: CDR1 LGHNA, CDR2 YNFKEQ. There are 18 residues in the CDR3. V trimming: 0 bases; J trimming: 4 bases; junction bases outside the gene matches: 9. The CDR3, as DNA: TGTGCCAGCAGCCAAGATCTTCGCGGGACAGGGGGCGGAGAGACCCAGTACTTC. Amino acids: CASSQDLRGTGGGETQYF.

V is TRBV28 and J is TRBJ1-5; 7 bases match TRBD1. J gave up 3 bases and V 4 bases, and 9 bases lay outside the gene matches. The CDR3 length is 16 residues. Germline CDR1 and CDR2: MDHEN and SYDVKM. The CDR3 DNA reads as TGTGCCAGCAGTTCTCCCCGGGGACAGCACAATCAGCCCCAGCATTTT. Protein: CASSSPRGQHNQPQHF.